What follows are 18 T cell receptor beta chains derived from one specimen sequenced in a study of T cell clones after liver transplantation. TCRdb's table, derived via immunoSEQ multiplex PCR, lists solely in-frame clones and lacks some. The sample shows some 70,000 clones, roughly 90% of them seen only once. The sample in question was CD4+ T cells from blood, obtained before liver transplant. The origin of the receptors is a human donor who received a liver transplant.

J is TRBJ2-2 and V is TRBV30, with TRBD2 matching over 15 bases. Germline V lookup: CDR1 GTSNPN, CDR2 SVGIG (reference sequence). V gave up 7 bases and J gave up 4 bases; unmatched junction bases: 10. The CDR3 totals 17 residues. Here the CDR3 reads CALARTSGRGGTGELFF. The CDR3 nucleotides read TGTGCCTTAGCCCGGACTAGCGGGAGGGGGGGCACCGGGGAGCTGTTTTTT.

Only one count was recorded for this clone. The rearrangement links TRBV11-2 to TRBJ2-2; D not resolved. There are 14 residues in the CDR3. V gave up 8 bases and J gave up 5 bases, with 15 bases separating them. CDR1 and CDR2 (germline): SGHAT, FQNNGV. The CDR3 coding sequence is TGTGCCAGCCGCCGGTCGGTGGGAACCGGGGAGCTGTTTTTT. As protein: CASRRSVGTGELFF.

V is TRBV7-9 and J is TRBJ2-1; either TRBD1 or TRBD2 may fit D (6 bases each). The germline V gene has CDR1 SEHNR and CDR2 FQNEAQ (reference sequence). V lost 3 bases, J lost 4 bases, and 10 bases lay in between. CDR3 length: 14 residues. As DNA, the CDR3 is TGTGCCAGCAGCTTCGGAGGGGGGTACAATGAGCAGTTCTTC. It is translated as CASSFGGGYNEQFF.

The chain uses TRBV11-2 and TRBJ2-7; tentative D call: TRBD1 (5 bases). The germline gives CDR1 SGHAT, CDR2 FQNNGV. The V and J ends lost 5 bases and 3 bases respectively, with 14 bases between them. The CDR3 runs to 14 residues. The CDR3 DNA sequence: TGTGCCAGCAGCCCCCTAGGGGCCGACTACGAGCAGTACTTC. Protein: CASSPLGADYEQYF.

The chain has TRBV19 and TRBJ2-7, with 12 bases matching TRBD2. Germline V gives CDR1 LNHDA, CDR2 SQIVND (reference sequence). The CDR3 consists of 17 residues. V trimming: 0 bases; J trimming: 3 bases; junction bases outside the gene matches: 6. CDR3 sequence: CASSIELPSGRDYEQYF. The CDR3 DNA reads TGTGCCAGTAGTATAGAGCTGCCTAGCGGGAGGGACTACGAGCAGTACTTC.

The chain uses TRBV19 and TRBJ2-1; 14 nucleotides match TRBD2. This CDR3 contains 16 residues. Germline V gene sequence: CDR1 LNHDA, CDR2 SQIVND (reference sequence). V dropped 5 bases and J dropped 8; count of bases not matched to a gene: 8. CDR3: CASSAPGLAGVDEQFF. The CDR3 nucleotides read TGTGCCAGTAGTGCCCCGGGACTAGCGGGAGTCGATGAGCAGTTCTTC.

The gene calls are TRBV29-1 and TRBJ2-3, with 7 bases identical to TRBD2. From germline, CDR1 is SQVTM and CDR2 ANQGSEA. Trimming at V came to 4 bases and at J to 4 bases, leaving 8 bases not matched to a gene. CDR3 length: 14 amino acids. As DNA, the CDR3 is TGCAGCGTTGTAACGGCGGGAGAGGCAGATACGCAGTATTTT. The encoded protein is CSVVTAGEADTQYF.

The chain has TRBV5-1 and TRBJ2-7; D may be TRBD2 (6 bases). Per germline, CDR1 SGHRS and CDR2 YFSETQ. The length of the CDR3 is 13 residues. Trimming removed 0 bases at V and 6 bases at J, with 10 bases between. This chain's CDR3 is CASSLELAREQYF. CDR3 coding DNA: TGCGCCAGCAGCTTGGAACTAGCACGCGAGCAGTACTTC.

The chain joins TRBV5-1 to TRBJ1-4; 10 nucleotides align to TRBD1. Germline trimming cut 1 base from V and 7 bases from J; bases unmatched to any gene: 4. The V gene's germline CDR1 is SGHRS and CDR2 YFSETQ. This CDR3 is built from 15 residues. The CDR3 nucleotides read TGCGCCAGCAGCTTGTCCGGGACAGGGGCTGAAAAACTGTTTTTT. Protein product: CASSLSGTGAEKLFF.

The chain carries TRBV5-4 and TRBJ1-2; D is ambiguous. Trimming removed 3 bases from V and 2 bases from J, with 14 bases in between. Germline V CDR1 and CDR2: SGHNT, YYREEE (reference sequence). The CDR3 loop spans 15 amino acids. The CDR3 nucleotides read TGTGCCAGCAGCTCTGGGAGCGGCAGCAACTATGGCTACACCTTC. This translates into CASSSGSGSNYGYTF.

V gene TRBV19 combines with J gene TRBJ2-2; the D gene is possibly TRBD1 (6 bases). The V end lost 5 bases, the J end lost 0 bases, and 19 bases lay between the germline ends. Per germline, CDR1 LNHDA and CDR2 SQIVND (reference sequence). The CDR3 runs 18 residues. The CDR3 here is CASSLRGIRNANTGELFF. The CDR3 DNA follows: TGTGCCAGTAGTCTTAGGGGGATCCGTAATGCGAACACCGGGGAGCTGTTTTTT.

The chain recombines TRBV5-1 with TRBJ1-3; TRBD1 matches 7 bases. V dropped 4 bases and J dropped 0; count of bases not matched to a gene: 1. The CDR3 spans 14 residues. Germline V lookup: CDR1 SGHRS, CDR2 YFSETQ. CDR3 residues: CASSRDSSGNTIYF. The CDR3 DNA reads as TGCGCCAGCAGCCGGGACAGCTCTGGAAACACCATATATTTT.

This clone was counted a few times. DNA of the CDR3: TGTGCCAGCAGTGAAGATACGCAGGGGGCCCCTTACACCTTC. Translation gives CASSEDTQGAPYTF. The chain couples TRBV2 to TRBJ1-2; 8 positions agree with TRBD1. Germline V gives CDR1 SNHLY, CDR2 FYNNEI. Unmatched junction bases numbered 9, after V lost 1 base and J lost 11 bases. This CDR3 comprises 14 residues.

V gene TRBV29-1 combines with J gene TRBJ1-2; D possibly corresponds to TRBD1 (5 bases). The germline CDR1 and CDR2 sequences are SQVTM and ANQGSEA. CDR3 length: 13 residues. V was shortened by 7 bases and J by 5 bases, with 17 bases between the two germline ends. CDR3 nucleotides: TGCAGCGCAGAAGGACGGGGGGAGTATGGCTACACCTTC. This codes for CSAEGRGEYGYTF.

This chain connects TRBV28 to TRBJ2-3; D is uncertain. Trimming took 3 bases from V and 0 from J, leaving 13 bases between them. Looked up from germline, CDR1 is MDHEN and CDR2 is SYDVKM. The CDR3 is 16 residues long. The CDR3 bases are TGTGCCAGCAGTTTTGACACTGGGTCTAGCACAGATACGCAGTATTTT. It is translated as CASSFDTGSSTDTQYF.

This rearrangement joins TRBV9 to TRBJ2-7; no clear D. The CDR3 runs 14 residues. Trimming took 0 bases from V and 1 from J, leaving 8 bases between them. CDR1 and CDR2 (germline): SGDLS, YYNGEE. Written as DNA, the CDR3 is TGTGCCAGCAGCGTAGGGGTTGAATCCTACGAGCAGTACTTC. As protein: CASSVGVESYEQYF.

In DNA form, the CDR3 reads TGTGCCAGTAGTATACAGGGTGGGACTGAAGCTTTCTTT. Translation gives CASSIQGGTEAFF. The chain is built from TRBV19 and TRBJ1-1, with D possibly TRBD1 on 5 matching bases. There are 13 residues in the CDR3. The V gene lost 2 bases and the J gene lost 5 bases, with 9 bases spanning the gap. Per germline, CDR1 LNHDA and CDR2 SQIVND (reference sequence).

This clone has a single count. This chain joins TRBV7-6 and TRBJ2-7, with no clear D. The ends were cut back, 1 base at V and 3 bases at J, with 7 bases in the middle. Per germline, CDR1 SGHVS and CDR2 FNYEAQ. The CDR3 covers 13 residues. CDR3 sequence reads: CASSLGTVYEQYF. CDR3 bases: TGTGCCAGCAGCTTAGGCACCGTCTACGAGCAGTACTTC.